Detailed here is one T cell receptor beta chain. The CDR3 length is 14 residues. Trimming at V came to 6 bases and at J to 4 bases, leaving 6 bases not matched to a gene. CDR1 and CDR2 (germline): SNHLY, FYNNEI. The data were taken from a study of blood T cell repertoires in COVID-19. Some clones are missing from TCRdb's copy, which holds only in-frame ones; the method was immunoSEQ multiplex PCR. The sample holds roughly 250,000 clones, about 80% seen once. The TCR comes from a human donor in a cohort sampled during active COVID-19. Sequenced input: peripheral blood. The chain is built from TRBV2 and TRBJ2-7, with 10 positions matching TRBD2. The CDR3 nucleotides are TGTGCCAGCAGAGCGGGAGGGCCCCCTTACGAGCAGTACTTC. Encoded protein: CASRAGGPPYEQYF.